This TCR beta chain was recovered during a study of T cell responses to AZD1222 COVID-19 vaccine. Sequenced by immunoSEQ multiplex PCR; TCRdb stores in-frame clones only, minus some. The table has about 150,000 clones, under 95% seen once. For this clone: Its antigen remains unidentified.

Study results and caveats: Repertoire samples came only from after the peak T cell response. Possibly, clonal diversity was underestimated; donors were largely white British and included more females. Vaccine-associated CD4 TCRs ranged over spike, dominating at 160-218 and 743-854. The reported proportion of spike-specific TCRs targeting unmutated variant regions was nearly half.

CDR1 SGHTA and CDR2 FQGNSA come from the germline V gene. The ends lost 5 bases at V and 5 bases at J; junction bases unmatched: 6. This CDR3 has 15 amino acids. The starting material was peripheral blood, obtained on day 0 of AZD1222 vaccination. The rearrangement joins TRBV7-2 to TRBJ1-6, with 7 bases aligning to TRBD1. The sequence was obtained from an adult in good health. CDR3 bases: TGTGCCAGCAGCACCCGACAGGGTGATAATTCACCCCTCCACTTT. It encodes CASSTRQGDNSPLHF.